Listed here is a single T cell receptor (beta chain). Its target is unknown. The sample comes from a study of cytomegalovirus exposure and HLA in healthy donors. Primers included in the PCR were 60 Vbeta and 13 Jbeta primers. The assay was immunoSEQ multiplex PCR, and TCRdb's table has in-frame clones only and misses some. The table shows some 110,000 clones, with about 80% occurring only once. Germline values: CDR1 SGDLS, CDR2 YYNGEE. V gave up 5 bases and J gave up 1 base, with 12 bases separating them. The CDR3 consists of 14 residues. General study findings and limits: Accounts indicate the classifier identified cytomegalovirus status with strong specificity and sensitivity.

This chain connects TRBV9 to TRBJ1-1, with a weak D call TRBD1 (6 bases). Sequenced: PBMCs. This receptor was identified in a woman aged 18-35 years in good health and CMV-seropositive. The CDR3 region is CASRAGHPNTEAFF. CDR3 bases: TGTGCCAGCAGAGCGGGACACCCGAACACTGAAGCTTTCTTT.